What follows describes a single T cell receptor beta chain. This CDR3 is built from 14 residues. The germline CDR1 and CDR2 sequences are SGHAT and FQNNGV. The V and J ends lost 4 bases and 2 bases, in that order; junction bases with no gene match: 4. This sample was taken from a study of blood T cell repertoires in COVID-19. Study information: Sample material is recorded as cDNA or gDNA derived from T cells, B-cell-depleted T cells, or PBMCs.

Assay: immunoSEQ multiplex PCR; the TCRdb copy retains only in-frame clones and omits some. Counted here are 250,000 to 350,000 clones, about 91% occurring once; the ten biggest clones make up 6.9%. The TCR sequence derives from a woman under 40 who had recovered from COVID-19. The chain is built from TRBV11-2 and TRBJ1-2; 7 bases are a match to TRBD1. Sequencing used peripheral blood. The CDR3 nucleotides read TGTGCCAGCAGCTCCAACAGGGGAAACTATGGCTACACCTTC. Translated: CASSSNRGNYGYTF.